The 7 T cell receptor beta chains reported below all come from one sample, sequenced in a study of shared clonotypes between healthy human individuals. Libraries were prepared by immunoSEQ multiplex PCR; TCRdb keeps only in-frame clonotypes and omits some of them. The table lists about 500,000 clones, 60% to 80% of them singletons. Sample: PBMCs. The source is a woman aged 40 to 50 in good health. Some clones in this sample may be carry-over from other donors' samples.

CDR3 in amino acids: CASSLQLAGQETQYF. For the CDR3, the DNA is TGTGCCAGCAGCTTACAACTAGCGGGACAAGAGACCCAGTACTTC. The chain is built from TRBV7-6 and TRBJ2-5; 10 positions match TRBD2. This CDR3 is 15 amino acids long. CDR1 is SGHVS, CDR2 FNYEAQ, per germline. Unmatched junction bases numbered 2, after V lost 2 bases and J lost 2 bases.

About this clone itself: Since a much larger clone is just one base distant, this may be a read error. The chain has TRBV7-9 and TRBJ2-7; 9 bases map to TRBD1. This CDR3 is built from 13 residues. Germline trimming cut 3 bases from V and 5 bases from J; bases unmatched to any gene: 2. CDR1 and CDR2 (germline): SEHNR, FQNEAQ (reference sequence). In DNA, the CDR3 is TGTGCCAGCAGCTTGGGACAGGGTAACGAGCAGTACTTC. Its protein product is CASSLGQGNEQYF.

About this clone: This likely stems from a read error, as it lies one base from a far larger clone. Other nucleotide sequences from this sample produce the same CDR3. This sequence joins TRBV15 and TRBJ2-3; perhaps TRBD2 as D (5 bases). V was pared by 5 bases and J by 4 bases, with 16 bases between. Germline V lookup: CDR1 LNHNV, CDR2 YYDKDF (reference sequence). The CDR3 totals 15 residues. CDR3 nucleotides: TGTGCCACCAGCGGAGTCGCGGGTGGGTCAGATACGCAGTATTTT. This translates into CATSGVAGGSDTQYF.

This clone has more than one count but fewer than ten. V is TRBV28 and J is TRBJ2-1; TRBD2 agrees at 14 bases. Looked up from germline, CDR1 is MDHEN and CDR2 is SYDVKM. Germline trimming cut 3 bases from V and 6 bases from J; bases unmatched to any gene: 4. The CDR3 is 16 amino acids. The DNA of the CDR3 is TGTGCCAGCAGTTTCCGGACTAGCGGGAGGCTCAATGAGCAGTTCTTC. As protein: CASSFRTSGRLNEQFF.

With respect to this clone: With only one base between it and a far larger clone, this is likely a read error. Other DNA sequences from this sample encode an identical CDR3 as well. CDR3 nucleotides: TGCGCCAGCAGCCAAGACACCCAGGGCCCCTACGAGCAGTACTTC. This gives the protein CASSQDTQGPYEQYF. V and J are TRBV4-3 and TRBJ2-7, with D tentatively TRBD1 (5 bases). The germline gives CDR1 LGHNA, CDR2 YSLEER. CDR3 length equals 15 residues. Trimming took 0 bases from V and 2 from J, leaving 11 bases between them.

The V and J genes are TRBV29-1 and TRBJ2-3; D may be TRBD1 (6 bases). The CDR3 sequence is 12 residues long. Germline CDR1 and CDR2: SQVTM and ANQGSEA. Trimming stripped 7 bases from V and 6 bases from J, with 14 bases between. The CDR3 sequence is CSGGRGGDTQYF. In DNA, the CDR3 is TGCAGCGGGGGGCGCGGTGGGGATACGCAGTATTTT.

As to this clone: The likely explanation is a read error, given a far larger clone one base away. Different DNA sequences within this sample yield the same CDR3. The gene calls are TRBV6-5 and TRBJ1-4; 8 bases are shared with TRBD1. The V gene end was trimmed by 0 bases and the J gene end by 8 bases; junction bases not matched to a gene: 5. The CDR3 is made up of 15 amino acids. Germline V gene lookup returns CDR1 MNHEY and CDR2 SVGAGI. The CDR3 here is CASSYSTGGVEKLFF. CDR3 sequence (DNA): TGTGCCAGCAGTTACTCAACAGGGGGAGTGGAAAAACTGTTTTTT.